The clone carrying this T cell receptor beta chain turned up a few times. Its antigen is currently unknown. For the second PCR, which ran for about 6 to 11 cycles, a sample-barcoded 5' primer and a J-beta primer mix were used. Tags on each cDNA molecule came from a template-switch adaptor with 12 random nucleotides. TCRdb re-derived calls from the 5' RACE reads in MiXCR, one entry per CDR3 protein. The profile shows about 640,000 distinct CDR3 sequences, approximately 30% of them singletons. The data stem from a study of blood T cells in healthy people across ages. The length of the CDR3 is 15 residues. Germline assignment: CDR1 LGHDT and CDR2 YNNKEL (reference sequence). J lost 4 bases, V lost 2 bases, and 6 bases had no gene match. General study points: Diversity of TCR beta per million T cells declined in a roughly linear way with age.

PBMCs were isolated at a quantity of at least 6 million per sample. The chain joins TRBV3-1 to TRBJ2-7; 9 bases align to TRBD1. The receptor was derived from a woman older than 75 in good health. Sequenced material: blood. The chain's CDR3 is CASSQLGQGCYEQYF. The CDR3 DNA reads TGTGCCAGCAGCCAACTCGGACAGGGGTGTTACGAGCAGTACTTC.